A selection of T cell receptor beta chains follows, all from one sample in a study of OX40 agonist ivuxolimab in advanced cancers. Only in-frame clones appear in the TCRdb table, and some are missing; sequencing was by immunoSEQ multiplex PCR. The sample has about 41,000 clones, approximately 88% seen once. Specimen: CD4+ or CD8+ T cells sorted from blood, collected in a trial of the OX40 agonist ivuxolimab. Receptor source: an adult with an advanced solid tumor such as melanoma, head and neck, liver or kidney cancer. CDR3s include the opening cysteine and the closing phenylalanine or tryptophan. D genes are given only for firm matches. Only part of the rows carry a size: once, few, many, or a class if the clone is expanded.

CDR3: CASSPTGTPRGYTF
DNA: TGTGCCAGCAGTCCTACCGGGACCCCCCGCGGCTACACCTTC
J: TRBJ1-2
V: TRBV6-6
D: -
size: once

CDR3: CASSLVGSDYNEQFF
DNA: TGCGCCAGCAGCTTGGTCGGCAGTGACTACAATGAGCAGTTCTTC
J: TRBJ2-1
V: TRBV5-1
D: -
size: once

CDR3: CASRTGLQETQYF
DNA: TGTGCCAGCAGAACAGGGCTCCAAGAGACCCAGTACTTC
J: TRBJ2-5
V: TRBV27
D: -
size: -

CDR3: CASSRQSQNEKLFF
DNA: TGTGCCAGTAGTAGGCAGAGCCAGAATGAAAAACTGTTTTTT
J: TRBJ1-4
V: TRBV19
D: -
size: -

CDR3: CASSFQGNTEAFF
DNA: TGTGCCAGCAGCTTCCAGGGGAACACTGAAGCTTTCTTT
J: TRBJ1-1
V: TRBV7-9
D: -
size: few

CDR3: CASSLAGTSGGLLGTQYF
DNA: TGTGCCAGCAGCTTAGCTGGGACTAGCGGGGGGCTGCTCGGGACCCAGTACTTC
J: TRBJ2-5
V: TRBV7-2
D: TRBD2
size: -

CDR3: CASSPGQLSYNEQFF
DNA: TGCGCCAGCAGCCCGGGACAGCTCTCCTACAATGAGCAGTTCTTC
J: TRBJ2-1
V: TRBV4-1
D: TRBD1
size: -

CDR3: CASSLGTGGPYEQYF
DNA: TGTGCCAGCAGCTTAGGGACAGGGGGTCCCTACGAGCAGTACTTC
J: TRBJ2-7
V: TRBV9
D: TRBD1
size: -

CDR3: CASSHSGTPYQETQYF
DNA: TGTGCCAGCAGCCACTCCGGGACTCCGTACCAAGAGACCCAGTACTTC
J: TRBJ2-5
V: TRBV4-2
D: -
size: -

CDR3: CASSLVWDRKNYGYTF
DNA: TGTGCCAGCAGCTTAGTGTGGGACAGGAAAAACTATGGCTACACCTTC
J: TRBJ1-2
V: TRBV7-4
D: TRBD1
size: -

CDR3: CASSFLQLLYEQYF
DNA: TGTGCTAGCAGCTTTCTACAGCTCCTCTACGAGCAGTACTTC
J: TRBJ2-7
V: TRBV7-7
D: -
size: -

CDR3: CASAQGTGLLGYGYTF
DNA: TGTGCCAGCGCCCAGGGGACCGGCCTCTTAGGCTATGGCTACACCTTC
J: TRBJ1-2
V: TRBV18
D: -
size: -

CDR3: CASSMGTSLQAFF
DNA: TGTGCCAGTAGTATGGGAACCAGCCTACAAGCTTTCTTT
J: TRBJ1-1
V: TRBV19
D: -
size: -

CDR3: CASSDRTANTGELFF
DNA: TGTGCCAGCAGCGACCGGACGGCCAACACCGGGGAGCTGTTTTTT
J: TRBJ2-2
V: TRBV5-4
D: -
size: -

CDR3: CASSEGDRGNSEQFF
DNA: TGTGCCAGCAGCGAGGGGGACAGGGGTAACTCTGAGCAGTTCTTC
J: TRBJ2-1
V: TRBV9
D: TRBD1
size: -

CDR3: CASRGGRGSTEAFF
DNA: TGTGCCAGTCGGGGGGGGCGGGGCTCCACTGAAGCTTTCTTT
J: TRBJ1-1
V: TRBV19
D: -
size: -

CDR3: CASGLRGQYQETQYF
DNA: TGCGCCAGCGGCCTTAGGGGGCAGTACCAAGAGACCCAGTACTTC
J: TRBJ2-5
V: TRBV5-1
D: TRBD1
size: -

CDR3: CASSFEQGAYEQYF
DNA: TGTGCCAGCAGCTTCGAACAGGGGGCCTACGAGCAGTACTTC
J: TRBJ2-7
V: TRBV11-3
D: TRBD1
size: -

CDR3: CASSWGQGVYNQETQYF
DNA: TGTGCCAGCAGCTGGGGACAGGGGGTATATAACCAAGAGACCCAGTACTTC
J: TRBJ2-5
V: TRBV5-6
D: TRBD1
size: few

CDR3: CASSLAGSLRASNEKLFF
DNA: TGCGCCAGCAGCTTGGCGGGCAGCCTGAGAGCCTCTAATGAAAAACTGTTTTTT
J: TRBJ1-4
V: TRBV5-1
D: -
size: -

CDR3: CASSPGGQGSAFF
DNA: TGTGCCAGCAGCCCAGGGGGACAGGGATCAGCTTTCTTT
J: TRBJ1-1
V: TRBV11-2
D: TRBD1
size: -

CDR3: CASSSRPGGAMEHRGAVF
DNA: TGTGCCAGCAGTTCGCGACCTGGTGGGGCCATGGAACACCGGGGAGCTGTTTTT
J: TRBJ2-2
V: TRBV27
D: -
size: -

CDR3: CASSRTSTEKLFF
DNA: TGTGCCAGCTCCAGGACAAGTACTGAAAAACTGTTTTTT
J: TRBJ1-4
V: TRBV7-9
D: -
size: -

CDR3: CASSNPGTEIYEQYF
DNA: TGTGCCAGCAGCAACCCCGGGACAGAGATTTACGAGCAGTACTTC
J: TRBJ2-7
V: TRBV5-4
D: TRBD1
size: -

CDR3: CASSRLPNEQFF
DNA: TGCGCCAGCAGCAGACTCCCAAATGAGCAGTTCTTC
J: TRBJ2-1
V: TRBV4-1
D: -
size: few

CDR3: CASSLVSGGGTDTQYF
DNA: TGTGCCAGCAGCTTAGTTAGCGGGGGAGGCACAGATACGCAGTATTTT
J: TRBJ2-3
V: TRBV7-8
D: TRBD2
size: few

CDR3: CASSLQVFNEQYF
DNA: TGCGCCAGCAGTTTACAGGTGTTCAACGAGCAGTACTTC
J: TRBJ2-7
V: TRBV5-1
D: -
size: -

CDR3: CASSSRRAGKSAGELFF
DNA: TGTGCCAGCAGCTCCCGGCGGGCGGGGAAGTCGGCCGGGGAGCTGTTTTTT
J: TRBJ2-2
V: TRBV11-3
D: -
size: -

CDR3: CAISPARTGTNEQFF
DNA: TGTGCCATCAGTCCAGCCCGGACAGGAACTAATGAGCAGTTCTTC
J: TRBJ2-1
V: TRBV10-3
D: TRBD1
size: -

CDR3: CASSPVGVDEPQHF
DNA: TGTGCCAGCTCACCAGTGGGAGTTGATGAGCCCCAGCATTTT
J: TRBJ1-5
V: TRBV18
D: -
size: -

CDR3: CASRDRGRYGEKLFF
DNA: TGTGCCAGCAGGGACAGGGGGCGGTACGGTGAAAAACTGTTTTTT
J: TRBJ1-4
V: TRBV6-5
D: TRBD1
size: -

CDR3: CASSQDYGGRRFF
DNA: TGCGCCAGCAGCCAAGATTACGGGGGTAGAAGGTTCTTC
J: TRBJ2-7
V: TRBV4-3
D: -
size: -

CDR3: CASRQGPNTEAFF
DNA: TGTGCCAGTAGACAGGGGCCGAACACTGAAGCTTTCTTT
J: TRBJ1-1
V: TRBV19
D: TRBD1
size: once

CDR3: CASSPGQGANYGYTF
DNA: TGTGCCAGCTCACCAGGACAGGGGGCGAACTATGGCTACACCTTC
J: TRBJ1-2
V: TRBV18
D: TRBD1
size: -

CDR3: CASSLQVGPGQPQHF
DNA: TGCGCCAGCAGCTTGCAGGTAGGGCCAGGACAGCCCCAGCATTTT
J: TRBJ1-5
V: TRBV5-1
D: -
size: -

CDR3: CASSLVLGMGYTF
DNA: TGTGCCAGCAGCTTAGTGTTGGGTATGGGCTACACCTTC
J: TRBJ1-2
V: TRBV11-2
D: -
size: -

CDR3: CASSPGQAQETQYF
DNA: TGCGCCAGCAGCCCTGGCCAAGCGCAAGAGACCCAGTACTTC
J: TRBJ2-5
V: TRBV5-1
D: -
size: -

CDR3: CASSVDPQGNEQFF
DNA: TGTGCCAGCAGCGTAGACCCACAGGGGAATGAGCAGTTCTTC
J: TRBJ2-1
V: TRBV9
D: TRBD1
size: -

CDR3: CASSTGTGGEGTF
DNA: TGCGCCAGCAGCACGGGGACAGGGGGCGAAGGAACCTTC
J: TRBJ1-2
V: TRBV5-1
D: TRBD1
size: -

CDR3: CASSYDRWNEKLFF
DNA: TGTGCCAGTAGCTACGACCGTTGGAATGAAAAACTGTTTTTT
J: TRBJ1-4
V: TRBV19
D: -
size: -

CDR3: CASSIPGTALYGYTF
DNA: TGTGCCAGTAGTATCCCCGGGACAGCACTCTATGGCTACACCTTC
J: TRBJ1-2
V: TRBV19
D: TRBD1
size: -

CDR3: CASSVRDRGNEKLFF
DNA: TGTGCCAGCAGCGTACGGGACAGGGGTAATGAAAAACTGTTTTTT
J: TRBJ1-4
V: TRBV9
D: TRBD1
size: once

CDR3: CASKKQGAWSGYTF
DNA: TGTGCCAGCAAAAAACAGGGGGCCTGGAGTGGCTACACCTTC
J: TRBJ1-2
V: TRBV6-5
D: TRBD1
size: -

CDR3: CASSLDRGNQPQHF
DNA: TGTGCCAGTAGTCTTGACAGGGGCAATCAGCCCCAGCATTTT
J: TRBJ1-5
V: TRBV19
D: TRBD1
size: -

CDR3: CASSLEIRQESYF
DNA: TGTGCCAGCAGCTTAGAGATTCGCCAAGAGTCGTACTTC
J: TRBJ2-7
V: TRBV11-2
D: -
size: -

CDR3: CASSNGRSGEKLFF
DNA: TGCGCCAGCAGCAACGGGAGGTCGGGGGAAAAACTGTTTTTT
J: TRBJ1-4
V: TRBV5-1
D: -
size: -

CDR3: CASSPQRGAREKLFF
DNA: TGTGCCAGCAGCCCCCAGCGGGGGGCCAGGGAAAAACTGTTTTTT
J: TRBJ1-4
V: TRBV7-2
D: -
size: -

CDR3: CASSKGLTGSRSYNEQFF
DNA: TGTGCCAGCAGCAAAGGACTAACAGGGTCGAGGTCCTACAATGAGCAGTTCTTC
J: TRBJ2-1
V: TRBV5-4
D: -
size: few

CDR3: CASSQGGNGETQYF
DNA: TGCGCCAGCAGCCAAGGGGGCAACGGAGAGACCCAGTACTTC
J: TRBJ2-5
V: TRBV4-3
D: -
size: -

CDR3: CASSQGQTTDTQYF
DNA: TGTGCCAGCAGCCAGGGACAGACTACAGATACGCAGTATTTT
J: TRBJ2-3
V: TRBV7-3
D: TRBD1
size: -

CDR3: CASSLRAFRDPGEKLFF
DNA: TGTGCCAGCAGCTTGCGGGCGTTCCGGGACCCAGGCGAAAAACTGTTTTTT
J: TRBJ1-4
V: TRBV5-6
D: -
size: -

CDR3: CASSVNTGELFF
DNA: TGCGCCAGCAGCGTGAACACCGGGGAGCTGTTTTTT
J: TRBJ2-2
V: TRBV5-1
D: -
size: -

CDR3: CASAGGSYNEQFF
DNA: TGTGCCAGCGCCGGGGGGTCCTACAATGAGCAGTTCTTC
J: TRBJ2-1
V: TRBV7-6
D: TRBD2
size: -

CDR3: CASSALTGSTDTIYF
DNA: TGTGCCAGCAGCGCCCTGACAGGGTCGACGGACACCATATATTTT
J: TRBJ1-3
V: TRBV9
D: TRBD1
size: -

CDR3: CSVEVRGTSTDTQYF
DNA: TGCAGCGTTGAAGTCCGGGGGACAAGCACAGATACGCAGTATTTT
J: TRBJ2-3
V: TRBV29-1
D: -
size: -

CDR3: CASSFRGADTQYF
DNA: TGTGCCAGCAGCTTCCGGGGCGCAGATACGCAGTATTTT
J: TRBJ2-3
V: TRBV7-2
D: -
size: -

CDR3: CASSDRGGYTEAFF
DNA: TGTGCCAGTAGTGACAGGGGGGGTTACACTGAAGCTTTCTTT
J: TRBJ1-1
V: TRBV19
D: TRBD1
size: -

CDR3: CASSPLRGVKNTEAFF
DNA: TGCGCCAGCAGCCCCCTTCGCGGGGTGAAGAACACTGAAGCTTTCTTT
J: TRBJ1-1
V: TRBV5-1
D: -
size: -

CDR3: CASSNRDRESETQYF
DNA: TGCGCCAGCAGCAACCGGGACAGGGAGTCGGAGACCCAGTACTTC
J: TRBJ2-5
V: TRBV5-1
D: TRBD1
size: -

CDR3: CASSLSAGTTEAFF
DNA: TGCGCCAGCAGCTTGTCGGCGGGAACCACTGAAGCTTTCTTT
J: TRBJ1-1
V: TRBV5-1
D: -
size: -